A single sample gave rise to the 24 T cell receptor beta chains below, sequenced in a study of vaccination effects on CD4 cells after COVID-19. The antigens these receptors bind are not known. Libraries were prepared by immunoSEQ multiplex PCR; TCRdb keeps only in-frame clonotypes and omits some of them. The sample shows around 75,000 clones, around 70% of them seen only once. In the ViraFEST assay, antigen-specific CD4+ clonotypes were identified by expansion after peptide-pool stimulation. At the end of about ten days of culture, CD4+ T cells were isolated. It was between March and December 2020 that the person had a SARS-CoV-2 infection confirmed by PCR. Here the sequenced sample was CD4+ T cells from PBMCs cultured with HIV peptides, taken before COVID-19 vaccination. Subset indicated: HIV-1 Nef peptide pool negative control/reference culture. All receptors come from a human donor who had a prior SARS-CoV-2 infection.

This CDR3 reads CASRGWTGFRTEAFF. The CDR3 bases are TGTGCCAGCAGGGGATGGACAGGTTTTCGCACTGAAGCTTTCTTT. The V gene is TRBV6-5, the J gene TRBJ1-1; 7 nucleotides align to TRBD1. Per the germline V gene, CDR1 is MNHEY and CDR2 is SVGAGI. The CDR3 covers 15 residues. V shed 6 bases, J shed 4 bases, and the junction held 11 bases outside the gene matches.

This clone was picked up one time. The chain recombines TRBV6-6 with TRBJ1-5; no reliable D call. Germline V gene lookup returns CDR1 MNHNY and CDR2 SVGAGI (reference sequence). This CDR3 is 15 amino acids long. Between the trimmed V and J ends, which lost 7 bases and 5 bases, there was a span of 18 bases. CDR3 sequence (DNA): TGTGCCAGCATAAAGGGTGGGTTTCAGGATCAGCCCCAGCATTTT. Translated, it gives CASIKGGFQDQPQHF.

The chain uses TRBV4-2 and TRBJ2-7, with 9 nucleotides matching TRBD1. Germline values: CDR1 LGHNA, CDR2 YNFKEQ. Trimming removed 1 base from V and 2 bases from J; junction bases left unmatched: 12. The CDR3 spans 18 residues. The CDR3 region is CASSQGALDRTGAYEQYF. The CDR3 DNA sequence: TGTGCCAGCAGCCAAGGAGCATTAGACCGGACAGGGGCCTACGAGCAGTACTTC.

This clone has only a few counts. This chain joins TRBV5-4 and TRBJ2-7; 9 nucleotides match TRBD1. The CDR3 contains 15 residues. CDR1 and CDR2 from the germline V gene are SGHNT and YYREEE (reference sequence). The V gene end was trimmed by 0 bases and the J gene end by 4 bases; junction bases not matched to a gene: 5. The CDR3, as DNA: TGTGCCAGCAGCTTGGCCCCAGGGACAGGGTACGAGCAGTACTTC. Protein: CASSLAPGTGYEQYF.

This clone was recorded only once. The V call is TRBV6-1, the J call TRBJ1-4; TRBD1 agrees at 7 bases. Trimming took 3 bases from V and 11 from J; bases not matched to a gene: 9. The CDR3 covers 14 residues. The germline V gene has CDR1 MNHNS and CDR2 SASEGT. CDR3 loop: CASSERLGQQKLFF. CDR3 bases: TGTGCCAGCAGTGAGAGATTGGGACAGCAGAAACTGTTTTTT.

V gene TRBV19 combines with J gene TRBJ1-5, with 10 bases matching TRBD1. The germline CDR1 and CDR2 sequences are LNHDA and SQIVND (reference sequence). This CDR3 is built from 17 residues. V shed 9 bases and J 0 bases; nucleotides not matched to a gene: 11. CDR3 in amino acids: CASRDRGTGGSNQPQHF. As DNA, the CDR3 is TGTGCCAGCCGGGACAGGGGAACGGGCGGTAGCAATCAGCCCCAGCATTTT.

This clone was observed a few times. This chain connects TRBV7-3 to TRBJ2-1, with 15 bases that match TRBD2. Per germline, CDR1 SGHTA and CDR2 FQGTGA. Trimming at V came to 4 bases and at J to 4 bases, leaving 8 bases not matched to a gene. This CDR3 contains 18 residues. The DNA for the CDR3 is TGTGCCAGCAGCTCGGCGGACGGACTAGCGGGAGGGTACAATGAGCAGTTCTTC. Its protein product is CASSSADGLAGGYNEQFF.

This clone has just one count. The CDR3, as DNA: TGTGCCAGCAGAGGAAGTGCTGATGAGCAGTTCTTC. Residues: CASRGSADEQFF. This rearrangement joins TRBV3-1 (or the pseudogene TRBV3-2) to TRBJ2-1; no clear D gene. The CDR3 contains 12 residues. The V gene lost 6 bases and the J gene lost 8 bases, with 11 bases spanning the gap. Germline CDR1 reads LGHDT; CDR2 reads YNNKEL (reference sequence).

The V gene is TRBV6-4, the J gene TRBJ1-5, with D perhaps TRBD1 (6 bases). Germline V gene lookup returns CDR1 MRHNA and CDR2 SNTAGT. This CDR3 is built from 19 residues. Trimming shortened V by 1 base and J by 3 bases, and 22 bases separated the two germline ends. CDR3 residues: CASSDLGTSGARNNQPQHF. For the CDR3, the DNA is TGTGCCAGCAGTGACTTAGGAACCTCAGGGGCGCGGAACAATCAGCCCCAGCATTTT.

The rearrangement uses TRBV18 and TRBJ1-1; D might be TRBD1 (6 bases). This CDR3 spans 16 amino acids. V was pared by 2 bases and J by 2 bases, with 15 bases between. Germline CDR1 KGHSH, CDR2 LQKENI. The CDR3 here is CASSPVTGLGNTEAFF. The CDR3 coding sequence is TGTGCCAGCTCACCAGTTACAGGGTTGGGTAACACTGAAGCTTTCTTT.

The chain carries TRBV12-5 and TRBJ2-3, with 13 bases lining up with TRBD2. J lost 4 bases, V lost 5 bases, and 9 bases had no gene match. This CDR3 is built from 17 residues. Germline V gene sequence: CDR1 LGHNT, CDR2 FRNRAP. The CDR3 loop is CASGPRGTSGISDTQYF. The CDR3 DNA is TGTGCTAGTGGTCCCCGGGGGACTAGCGGGATTTCAGATACGCAGTATTTT.

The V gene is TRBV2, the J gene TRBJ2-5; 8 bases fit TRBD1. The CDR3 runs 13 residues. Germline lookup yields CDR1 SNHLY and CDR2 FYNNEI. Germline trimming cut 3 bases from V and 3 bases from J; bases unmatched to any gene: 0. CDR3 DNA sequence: TGTGCCAGCAGTGAGGACAGGGAAGAGACCCAGTACTTC. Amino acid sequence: CASSEDREETQYF.

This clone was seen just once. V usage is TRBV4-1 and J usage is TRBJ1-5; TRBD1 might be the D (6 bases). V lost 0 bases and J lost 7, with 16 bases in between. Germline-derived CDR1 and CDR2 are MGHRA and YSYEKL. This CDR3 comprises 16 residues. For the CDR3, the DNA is TGCGCCAGCAGCCAAGATATTACAGGGCTAGGACAGCCCCAGCATTTT. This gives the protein CASSQDITGLGQPQHF.

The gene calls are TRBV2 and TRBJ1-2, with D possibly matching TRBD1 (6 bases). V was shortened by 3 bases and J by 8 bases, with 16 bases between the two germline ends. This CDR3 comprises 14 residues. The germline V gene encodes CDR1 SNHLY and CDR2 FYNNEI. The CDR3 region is CASSEDRDSIGYTF. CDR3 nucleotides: TGTGCCAGCAGTGAGGACAGAGATTCAATCGGCTACACCTTC.

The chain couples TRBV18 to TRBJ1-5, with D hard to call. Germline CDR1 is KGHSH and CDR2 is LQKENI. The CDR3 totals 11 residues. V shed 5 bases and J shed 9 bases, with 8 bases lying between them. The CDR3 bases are TGTGCCAGCTCAGAATCAGGGCCCCAGCATTTT. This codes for CASSESGPQHF.

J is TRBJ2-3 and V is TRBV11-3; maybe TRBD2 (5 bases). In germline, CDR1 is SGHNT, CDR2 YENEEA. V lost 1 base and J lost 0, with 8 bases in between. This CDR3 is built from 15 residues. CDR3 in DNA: TGTGCCAGCAGCTTAGGTGGGAGCAGCACAGATACGCAGTATTTT. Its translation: CASSLGGSSTDTQYF. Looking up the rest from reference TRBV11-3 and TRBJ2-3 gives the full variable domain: EAGVVQSPRYKIIEKKQPVAFWCNPISGHNTLYWYLQNLGQGPELLIRYENEEAVDDSQLPKDRFSAERLKGVDSTLKIQPAELGDSAVYLCASSLGGSSTDTQYFGPGTRLTVL.

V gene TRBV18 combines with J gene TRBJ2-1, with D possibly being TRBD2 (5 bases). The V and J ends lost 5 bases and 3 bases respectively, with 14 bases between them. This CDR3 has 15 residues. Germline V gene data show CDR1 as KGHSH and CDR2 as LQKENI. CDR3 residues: CASSKEGHIYNEQFF. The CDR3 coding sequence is TGTGCCAGCTCAAAAGAGGGCCACATCTACAATGAGCAGTTCTTC.

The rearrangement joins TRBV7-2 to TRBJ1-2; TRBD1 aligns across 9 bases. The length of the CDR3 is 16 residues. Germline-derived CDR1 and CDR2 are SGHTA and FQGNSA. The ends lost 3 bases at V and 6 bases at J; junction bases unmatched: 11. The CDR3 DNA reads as TGTGCCAGCAGCTTGATTCCGACCGGGACAGGGAATGGCTACACCTTC. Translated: CASSLIPTGTGNGYTF.

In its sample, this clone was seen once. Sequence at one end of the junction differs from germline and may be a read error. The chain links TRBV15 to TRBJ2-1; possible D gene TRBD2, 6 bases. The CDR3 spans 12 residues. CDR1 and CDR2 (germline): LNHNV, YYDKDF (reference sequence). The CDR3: CASSLMEGAKFF. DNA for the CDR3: TGTGCCAGCAGCTTGATGGAGGGAGCCAAGTTCTTC.

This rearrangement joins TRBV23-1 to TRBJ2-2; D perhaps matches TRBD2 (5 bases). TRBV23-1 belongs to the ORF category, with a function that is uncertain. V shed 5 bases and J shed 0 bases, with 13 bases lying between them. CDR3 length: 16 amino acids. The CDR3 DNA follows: TGCGCCAGCAGTTCCCCCCGGACTGCGAACACCGGGGAGCTGTTTTTT. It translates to CASSSPRTANTGELFF.

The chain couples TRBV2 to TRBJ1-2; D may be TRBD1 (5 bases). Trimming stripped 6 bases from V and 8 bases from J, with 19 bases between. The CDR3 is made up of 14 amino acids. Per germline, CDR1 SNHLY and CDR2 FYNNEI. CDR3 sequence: CASRPPGGSFGYTF. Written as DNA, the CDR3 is TGTGCCAGCAGACCCCCGGGGGGTTCGTTCGGCTACACCTTC.

The CDR3 is CAISESKAGVTRYEQFF. The CDR3 region has the DNA TGTGCCATCAGTGAGTCGAAAGCGGGGGTGACTCGGTATGAGCAGTTCTTC. The V and J genes are TRBV10-3 and TRBJ2-1; 8 bases line up with TRBD2. The CDR3 covers 17 residues. Trimming took 0 bases from V and 8 from J; bases not matched to a gene: 12. The V gene's germline CDR1 is ENHRY and CDR2 SYGVKD.

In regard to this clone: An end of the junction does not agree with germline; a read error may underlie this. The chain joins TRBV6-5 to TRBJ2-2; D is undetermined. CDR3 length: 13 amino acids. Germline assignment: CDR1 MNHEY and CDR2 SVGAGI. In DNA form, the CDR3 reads TGCCTCGTGTATAGCCCCCCCACCGGGGAGCTGTTTTTT. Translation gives CLVYSPPTGELFF.

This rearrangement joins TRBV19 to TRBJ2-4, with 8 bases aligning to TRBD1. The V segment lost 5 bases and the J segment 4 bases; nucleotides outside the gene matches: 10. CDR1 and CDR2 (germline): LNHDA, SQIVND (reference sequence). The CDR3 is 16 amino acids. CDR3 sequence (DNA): TGTGCCAGTAGTCTCCCCAGACAGGGGCTGAAAAACATTCAGTACTTC. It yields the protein CASSLPRQGLKNIQYF.